The rows below give T cell receptor beta chains drawn from one sample of a study of cytomegalovirus exposure and HLA in healthy donors. TCRdb's table, derived via immunoSEQ multiplex PCR, lists solely in-frame clones and lacks some. The top ten hold approximately 1.2% of the sample, which has more than 95,000 clones, less than 80% seen once. Sequencing was performed on PBMCs. The source of these receptors is a young man in good health and CMV-seronegative. CDR3s include the opening cysteine and the closing phenylalanine or tryptophan. The order of the fields is CDR3 DNA, CDR3 protein, clone size, D gene, J gene, V gene. D genes are given only for firm matches. Clone sizes are given selectively: once, few, many, or a class where the clone is expanded.

CDR3 DNA: TGTGCCAGCAGCGAGACTAGCGCCCCCGGGGAGCTGTTTTTT
CDR3 protein: CASSETSAPGELFF
clone size: .
D gene: TRBD2
J gene: TRBJ2-2
V gene: TRBV9

CDR3 DNA: TGTGCCAGCAGCTCCAGACAGGGGAGGGCCGGGGAGCTGTTTTTT
CDR3 protein: CASSSRQGRAGELFF
clone size: .
D gene: .
J gene: TRBJ2-2
V gene: TRBV9

CDR3 DNA: TGCGCCAGCAGCCAGCGGACTAGCGCCTCCTACAATGAGCAGTTCTTC
CDR3 protein: CASSQRTSASYNEQFF
clone size: .
D gene: TRBD2
J gene: TRBJ2-1
V gene: TRBV4-3

CDR3 DNA: TGTGCCAGTAGCTACACCCCCGGCGTAGTCGGGCAGCCCCAGCATTTT
CDR3 protein: CASSYTPGVVGQPQHF
clone size: few
D gene: .
J gene: TRBJ1-5
V gene: TRBV19

CDR3 DNA: TGTGCCAGCAGTTCCCTGTTGGGGGGGCAGTACTTC
CDR3 protein: CASSSLLGGQYF
clone size: .
D gene: .
J gene: TRBJ2-7
V gene: TRBV6-5

CDR3 DNA: TGTGCCAGCAGCTTGGTTCACAGGATGAATAATTCACCCCTCCACTTT
CDR3 protein: CASSLVHRMNNSPLHF
clone size: .
D gene: .
J gene: TRBJ1-6
V gene: TRBV5-8

CDR3 DNA: TGTGCCAGCAGCGGGGACAGTTGGGGCTACGAGCAGTACTTC
CDR3 protein: CASSGDSWGYEQYF
clone size: few
D gene: TRBD1
J gene: TRBJ2-7
V gene: TRBV9

CDR3 DNA: TGTGCCAGCAGTGACAATACCGGGACAGGGGCCGACTATGGCTACACCTTC
CDR3 protein: CASSDNTGTGADYGYTF
clone size: .
D gene: TRBD1
J gene: TRBJ1-2
V gene: TRBV25-1

CDR3 DNA: TGTGCCATCAGGAAACAGGGGGAAACCTATGGCTACACCTTC
CDR3 protein: CAIRKQGETYGYTF
clone size: .
D gene: TRBD1
J gene: TRBJ1-2
V gene: TRBV10-3

CDR3 DNA: TGTGCCAGCAGCGCAGCCTCCAGACAGGGGCCGGGCAGGGACATTCAGTACTTC
CDR3 protein: CASSAASRQGPGRDIQYF
clone size: once
D gene: TRBD1
J gene: TRBJ2-4
V gene: TRBV9

CDR3 DNA: TGTGCCAGCAGCCCGCGACTAGCCGCCTACGAGCAGTACTTC
CDR3 protein: CASSPRLAAYEQYF
clone size: .
D gene: TRBD2
J gene: TRBJ2-7
V gene: TRBV7-9

CDR3 DNA: TGTGCCGCCCAGACCGAAGGGGTAGCCAAAAACATTCAGTACTTC
CDR3 protein: CAAQTEGVAKNIQYF
clone size: .
D gene: .
J gene: TRBJ2-4
V gene: TRBV2

CDR3 DNA: TGCGCCAGCAGCTGGACCGGGACAGGGGAATACGAGCAGTACTTC
CDR3 protein: CASSWTGTGEYEQYF
clone size: .
D gene: TRBD1
J gene: TRBJ2-7
V gene: TRBV5-1

CDR3 DNA: TGTGCCAGCAGCGGCTACAGGGGGCAGAACACCGGGGAGCTGTTTTTT
CDR3 protein: CASSGYRGQNTGELFF
clone size: .
D gene: TRBD1
J gene: TRBJ2-2
V gene: TRBV11-2

CDR3 DNA: TGTGCCACCAGCAGAGATAGGGGATCTGGGGCCAACGTCCTGACTTTC
CDR3 protein: CATSRDRGSGANVLTF
clone size: .
D gene: .
J gene: TRBJ2-6
V gene: TRBV15

CDR3 DNA: TGTGCCAGCAGTTTTGAAAGGGGGAGCTCCTACGAGCAGTACTTC
CDR3 protein: CASSFERGSSYEQYF
clone size: .
D gene: .
J gene: TRBJ2-7
V gene: TRBV27

CDR3 DNA: TGTGCCAGCAGCCGGACAGGGGGCGCGTCTGGAAACACCATATATTTT
CDR3 protein: CASSRTGGASGNTIYF
clone size: .
D gene: TRBD1
J gene: TRBJ1-3
V gene: TRBV7-9

CDR3 DNA: TGTGCCAGCAGTTACTCGACCAGGGGGCATGGAAACACCATATATTTT
CDR3 protein: CASSYSTRGHGNTIYF
clone size: .
D gene: TRBD1
J gene: TRBJ1-3
V gene: TRBV6-5

CDR3 DNA: TGCAGCGTTGAACCGGGACAGGGGTCCTACGAGCAGTACTTC
CDR3 protein: CSVEPGQGSYEQYF
clone size: .
D gene: TRBD1
J gene: TRBJ2-7
V gene: TRBV29-1

CDR3 DNA: TGCAGTGCTGCGAGGGACACTGAAGCTTTCTTT
CDR3 protein: CSAARDTEAFF
clone size: .
D gene: .
J gene: TRBJ1-1
V gene: TRBV20-1

CDR3 DNA: TGTGCCAGCAGCGCCCGGGACAGGGTTGTCGGCTACACCTTC
CDR3 protein: CASSARDRVVGYTF
clone size: .
D gene: TRBD1
J gene: TRBJ1-2
V gene: TRBV5-4

CDR3 DNA: TGTGCTAGTGGTTTGGTACTTGGCTTCGACTTAAACGAGCAGTTCTTC
CDR3 protein: CASGLVLGFDLNEQFF
clone size: few
D gene: .
J gene: TRBJ2-1
V gene: TRBV12-5

CDR3 DNA: TGTGCCAGCAGCCCGGGACTAGCGGGGGGGCAGTCCTACGAGCAGTACTTC
CDR3 protein: CASSPGLAGGQSYEQYF
clone size: .
D gene: TRBD2
J gene: TRBJ2-7
V gene: TRBV5-4

CDR3 DNA: TGTGCCAGCAGCTTTGGACTGAACAATGAGCAGTTCTTC
CDR3 protein: CASSFGLNNEQFF
clone size: .
D gene: .
J gene: TRBJ2-1
V gene: TRBV7-2